Detailed here is one T cell receptor (beta chain). The antigen remains unidentified. This PCR relied on a set of 60 Vbeta primers and 13 Jbeta primers. Libraries were prepared by immunoSEQ multiplex PCR; TCRdb keeps only in-frame clonotypes and omits some of them. The data show about 190,000 clones, 60% to 85% seen once. The source of the sample is a study of cytomegalovirus exposure and HLA in healthy donors. Study results and caveats: It was only CMV serostatus that was available as immune exposure information. In an earlier analysis, in 587 donors, most V segments appeared productive either ~87% or ~30% of the time.

CDR1 is GTSNPN and CDR2 is SVGIG in the germline V gene (reference sequence). This CDR3 has 12 residues. V lost 0 bases and J lost 5, with 7 bases in between. This TCR was recovered from a woman between 18 and 29 years old in good health and CMV-seronegative. This chain uses TRBV30 with TRBJ2-5; D remains unclear. The sequenced sample was PBMCs. Here the CDR3 DNA reads TGTGCCTGGAGTGTAGTAGCCGAGACCCAGTACTTC. It yields the protein CAWSVVAETQYF.